The source of this T cell receptor beta chain is a study of human T cells and chemical hapten exposure. The wider study: Diagnoses of alopecia areata, totalis or universalis occurred in mostly female patients.

Time point reported: patch test 1, 2 weeks after DPC sensitization. Described treatment: therapeutic diphenylcyclopropenone sensitization with weekly scalp DPC. There are a few counts of this clonotype. CDR1 and CDR2 from the germline V gene are SGHTA and FQGNSA. The CDR3 spans 13 residues. Trimming removed 2 bases from V and 9 bases from J, with 11 bases in between. TCRdb fed the RACE reads into MiXCR, producing one record per CDR3 protein. This sample yields 370,000 or so distinct CDR3 sequences, of which roughly 4.8% are seen a single time; 2% to 2.5% belongs to the top ten. The sample consisted of whole blood, taken in connection with sensitization to the hapten diphenylcyclopropenone (DPC). This rearrangement joins TRBV7-2 to TRBJ2-1; D gene unclear. The clonotype was recovered from a woman aged 45 to 65 with alopecia areata. Some clones in this sample may be carry-over from other donors' samples. CDR3 sequence: CASSLPSRVEQFF. CDR3 coding DNA: TGTGCCAGCAGCTTACCTAGTAGGGTTGAGCAGTTCTTC.